A single sample gave rise to the 9 T cell receptor beta chains below, sequenced in a study of blood T cell repertoires in COVID-19. Libraries were prepared by immunoSEQ multiplex PCR; TCRdb keeps only in-frame clonotypes and omits some of them. Of 210,000 or so clones in the sample, around four fifths were seen once. Input material: peripheral blood. All receptors derive from an older woman with active or convalescent COVID-19.

The chain carries TRBV5-6 and TRBJ2-1; 8 bases map to TRBD1. The junction had 8 bases not matched to a gene; V was cut back by 6 bases and J by 6 bases. Per germline, CDR1 SGHDT and CDR2 YYEEEE. This CDR3 region has 14 residues. CDR3 sequence reads: CASIYDRGVNEQFF. The CDR3 coding sequence is TGTGCCAGCATCTACGACAGGGGTGTCAATGAGCAGTTCTTC.

This sequence joins TRBV4-1 and TRBJ1-5, with a tentative D call TRBD1 (6 bases). Germline V gene sequence: CDR1 MGHRA, CDR2 YSYEKL. The CDR3 is made up of 14 amino acids. Deletions cut 1 base from V and 4 bases from J, with 8 bases between. The CDR3 coding sequence is TGCGCCAGCAGCCAAGTAACAGGGAATCAGCCCCAGCATTTT. Translation gives CASSQVTGNQPQHF.

The chain uses TRBV19 and TRBJ1-5; TRBD1 matches at 7 bases. Germline V gene sequence: CDR1 LNHDA, CDR2 SQIVND (reference sequence). The CDR3 extends over 14 amino acids. Losses at the gene ends were 5 bases for V and 2 bases for J; bases not matched to a gene: 3. CDR3 in amino acids: CASSSGTGNQPQHF. CDR3 DNA: TGTGCCAGTAGTTCCGGGACAGGCAATCAGCCCCAGCATTTT.

The V and J genes are TRBV7-2 and TRBJ2-7; 10 nucleotides agree with TRBD2. The CDR3 is 17 residues long. CDR1 and CDR2 (germline): SGHTA, FQGNSA. V shed 1 base, J shed 4 bases, and the junction held 10 bases outside the gene matches. The CDR3 sequence is CASSLGPTLAGNYEQYF. The CDR3 DNA is TGTGCCAGCAGCTTAGGCCCCACACTAGCGGGAAATTACGAGCAGTACTTC.

The chain is built from TRBV10-1 and TRBJ2-7, with 10 bases matching TRBD2. V was pared by 2 bases and J by 4 bases, with 20 bases of the junction left unmatched. Germline V lookup: CDR1 WNHNN, CDR2 SYGVQD (reference sequence). The CDR3 is 20 amino acids. The chain's CDR3 is CASSEIPRKREGPISYEQYF. The CDR3 DNA reads TGCGCCAGCAGTGAGATCCCCAGGAAGCGGGAGGGCCCTATCAGTTACGAGCAGTACTTC.

The chain joins TRBV2 to TRBJ2-1; possible D gene TRBD2, 5 bases. CDR1 is SNHLY, CDR2 FYNNEI, per germline. V was cut by 5 bases and J by 5 bases, with 16 bases left in between. This CDR3 region has 15 residues. CDR3 sequence (DNA): TGTGCCAGCAGTAGCGGCTTTTCGGTGAACAATGAGCAGTTCTTC. It specifies CASSSGFSVNNEQFF.

In its sample, this clone was seen many times. The rearrangement uses TRBV18 and TRBJ2-2; TRBD2 matches at 9 bases. The CDR3 loop spans 15 amino acids. CDR1 and CDR2 (germline): KGHSH, LQKENI. Trimming at V came to 1 base and at J to 6 bases, leaving 3 bases not matched to a gene. CDR3 nucleotide sequence: TGTGCCAGCTCACCACGCGGGAGGGGAGCCGGGGAGCTGTTTTTT. Its protein product is CASSPRGRGAGELFF.

The rearrangement joins TRBV3-1 (or the pseudogene TRBV3-2) to TRBJ2-1; D might be TRBD2 (6 bases). Trimming took off 3 bases at V and 5 bases at J, with 14 bases between the two ends. Germline CDR1 and CDR2: LGHDT and YNNKEL (reference sequence). This CDR3 region has 15 residues. CDR3: CASSHPSGGDNEQFF. Written as DNA, the CDR3 is TGTGCCAGCAGCCATCCCAGCGGAGGGGACAATGAGCAGTTCTTC.

This clone has only one observation. The chain employs TRBV9 and TRBJ1-6; 7 nucleotides match TRBD1. V shed 0 bases, J shed 4 bases, and the junction held 1 base outside the gene matches. The CDR3 has 15 amino acids. CDR1 SGDLS and CDR2 YYNGEE come from the germline V gene. CDR3 region: CASSVGRGYNSPLHF. The DNA for the CDR3 is TGTGCCAGCAGCGTAGGCAGGGGGTATAATTCACCCCTCCACTTT.